This T cell receptor (beta chain) comes out of a study of OX40 agonist ivuxolimab in advanced cancers. This table comes from immunoSEQ multiplex PCR, and its TCRdb copy is limited to in-frame clones, with some not included. The repertoire has under 100,000 clones, under 85% of them found once; the top ten carry around 5.9%. Germline V gene sequence: CDR1 SGHTA, CDR2 FQGNSA. This CDR3 spans 13 amino acids. Trimming stripped 4 bases from V and 9 bases from J, with 15 bases between. Systemic immunosuppression or a history of autoimmune disease excluded patients. This TCR was recovered from an adult with an advanced solid tumor such as melanoma, head and neck, liver or kidney cancer. The chain employs TRBV7-2 and TRBJ2-5, with D perhaps TRBD1 (6 bases). This sample comprised CD4+ or CD8+ T cells sorted from blood, obtained in a trial of the OX40 agonist ivuxolimab. This CDR3 reads CASSSQTAGAQYF. In nucleotides, the CDR3 is TGTGCCAGCAGCTCCCAGACAGCAGGGGCCCAGTACTTC.